This TCR beta chain was sequenced for a study of T cell clones after liver transplantation. Looking at the study overall: Pre-transplant mixed lymphocyte reactions yielded third-party-reactive TCRbeta sequences as comparators for graft-donor-reactive sequences. Findings and caveats of the study: In a couple of subjects, few donor cells limited the measurable donor-reactive repertoire. Conclusions were preliminary, with small, heterogeneous patient groups.

TCRdb's copy holds only in-frame clones and misses some; the assay was immunoSEQ multiplex PCR. The data contain tens of thousands of clones, around four fifths of them singletons. A word on this clone: The antigen is unknown.

The CDR3 extends over 13 amino acids. Trimming stripped 4 bases from V and 2 bases from J, with 11 bases between. The germline V gene encodes CDR1 SQVTM and CDR2 ANQGSEA. The V call is TRBV29-1, the J call TRBJ1-2; D remains unclear. The TCR originated in a human patient who received a liver transplant. Some T cells may be the graft donor's. The sequencing here drew on CD4+ T cells from blood, taken 46 months after liver transplant. The CDR3 is CSVAGATNYGYTF. CDR3 coding DNA: TGCAGCGTTGCAGGCGCTACCAACTATGGCTACACCTTC.